The 27 T cell receptor beta chains below were found in one sample sequenced in a study of shared clonotypes between healthy human individuals. Libraries were prepared by immunoSEQ multiplex PCR; TCRdb keeps only in-frame clonotypes and omits some of them. The sample has over 2 million clones, about 95% seen once; the top ten hold around 1.1%. It was CD45RO-negative cells, positively selected for CCR7, that made up naive CD8 cells, with terminally differentiated effector memory CD45RA+ cells excluded. The specimen was naive CD8+ T cells sorted from blood. These receptors came from a man between 18 and 35 years old in good health.

The CDR3 reads CASSQLGQGTQETQYF. For the CDR3, the DNA is TGCGCCAGCAGCCAGCTGGGACAGGGGACACAAGAGACCCAGTACTTC. The chain employs TRBV4-1 and TRBJ2-5; 10 nucleotides match TRBD1. Germline assignment: CDR1 MGHRA and CDR2 YSYEKL. CDR3 length equals 16 residues. The trim removed 3 bases at V and 2 bases at J, leaving 6 bases unmatched.

The chain links TRBV7-2 to TRBJ2-4, with 7 bases identical to TRBD1. Trimming at V came to 4 bases and at J to 0 bases, leaving 6 bases not matched to a gene. Germline CDR1 SGHTA, CDR2 FQGNSA. The CDR3 is 16 residues long. CDR3: CASSSTGPIAKNIQYF. The CDR3 bases are TGTGCCAGCAGCTCGACAGGGCCCATAGCCAAAAACATTCAGTACTTC.

Worth noting for this clone: Other DNA sequences in this sample translate to the same CDR3. The genes are TRBV27 and TRBJ2-7; 8 nucleotides line up with TRBD1. V shed 5 bases and J 3 bases; nucleotides not matched to a gene: 6. The CDR3 loop spans 14 amino acids. Per germline, CDR1 MNHEY and CDR2 SMNVEV (reference sequence). The CDR3 DNA follows: TGTGCCAGCAGTCCGCGCACAGGGGGCTACGAGCAGTACTTC. Translating it yields CASSPRTGGYEQYF.

This clone was recorded once. The sample carries other DNA sequences with the same CDR3. The chain employs TRBV4-2 and TRBJ2-7, with 8 bases aligning to TRBD2. The CDR3 is 15 residues long. Germline V gene sequence: CDR1 LGHNA, CDR2 YNFKEQ. The V segment lost 0 bases and the J segment 3 bases; nucleotides outside the gene matches: 4. Written as DNA, the CDR3 is TGTGCCAGCAGCCAAGATCCCAGCGGGGGCTACGAGCAGTACTTC. Its protein is CASSQDPSGGYEQYF.

The J gene is TRBJ1-2, the V gene TRBV27, with D maybe TRBD1 (5 bases). Per the germline V gene, CDR1 is MNHEY and CDR2 is SMNVEV (reference sequence). Trimming took 3 bases from V and 2 from J, leaving 16 bases between them. This CDR3 contains 16 residues. In DNA form, the CDR3 reads TGTGCCAGCAGTTTTTCCGGGGGGGAGTACAACTATGGCTACACCTTC. It is translated as CASSFSGGEYNYGYTF.

The chain joins TRBV6-1 to TRBJ2-1, with a possible D match to TRBD2 (5 bases). V shed 8 bases and J shed 0 bases, with 14 bases lying between them. Per germline, CDR1 MNHNS and CDR2 SASEGT. CDR3 size: 15 residues. As DNA, the CDR3 is TGTGCCAGCTCCGCGGAGGCGGGCTCCTACAATGAGCAGTTCTTC. Amino acids: CASSAEAGSYNEQFF.

This clone was detected a few times. V and J are TRBV21-1 and TRBJ2-1; the DNA was not used to check the table's D call, TRBD2. TRBV21-1 is assigned pseudogene status. The CDR3 totals 15 residues. The CDR3: CARTPGEGPYNEQFF. The CDR3, as DNA: TGTGCCAGAACTCCCGGGGAGGGACCCTACAATGAGCAGTTCTTC.

Remarks on this clone: At the DNA level, this CDR3 is encoded by other sequences in the same sample as well. The CDR3 sequence: CASSLGSNTEAFF. In nucleotides, the CDR3 is TGTGCCAGCAGCTTGGGTTCGAACACTGAAGCTTTCTTT. The chain uses TRBV5-6 and TRBJ1-1; unclear D gene. V gave up 0 bases and J gave up 1 base, with 4 bases separating them. Looked up from germline, CDR1 is SGHDT and CDR2 is YYEEEE. The CDR3 sequence is 13 residues long.

The chain employs TRBV4-1 and TRBJ2-2; D is unresolved. The germline V and J ends were trimmed by 0 bases and 5 bases, with 13 bases remaining between them. This CDR3 has 16 amino acids. CDR1 is MGHRA, CDR2 YSYEKL, per germline. CDR3 amino acids: CASSQEMSFDTGELFF. The CDR3 DNA follows: TGCGCCAGCAGCCAAGAAATGAGTTTTGATACCGGGGAGCTGTTTTTT.

The count of this clone is one. V is TRBV9 and J is TRBJ2-1; no clear D. Trimming left V 0 bases short and J 10 bases short, with 17 bases between. The CDR3 is 15 residues long. CDR1 and CDR2 (germline): SGDLS, YYNGEE. The CDR3 region is CASSVEGSPLIEQFF. The CDR3 DNA sequence: TGTGCCAGCAGCGTAGAGGGCTCCCCGCTCATCGAGCAGTTCTTC. The complete variable domain, with remaining parts taken from reference TRBV9 and TRBJ2-1, reads DSGVTQTPKHLITATGQRVTLRCSPRSGDLSVYWYQQSLDQGLQFLIQYYNGEERAKGNILERFSAQQFPDLHSELNLSSLELGDSALYFCASSVEGSPLIEQFFGPGTRLTVL.

On this clone: The sample has other DNA sequences that encode this CDR3 too. The rearrangement links TRBV4-1 to TRBJ2-7; D remains unclear. The V gene's germline CDR1 is MGHRA and CDR2 YSYEKL. Trimming cost V 1 base and J 1 base, with 8 bases left between them. This CDR3 region has 14 residues. The CDR3 bases are TGCGCCAGCAGCCAAGTATCAGAATCCTACGAGCAGTACTTC. This gives the protein CASSQVSESYEQYF.

The rearrangement links TRBV6-1 to TRBJ1-5, with 7 positions matching TRBD1. The trim removed 2 bases at V and 3 bases at J, leaving 4 bases unmatched. The CDR3 totals 15 residues. Germline-derived CDR1 and CDR2 are MNHNS and SASEGT. This CDR3 reads CASSEFRGLNQPQHF. The CDR3 region has the DNA TGTGCCAGCAGTGAATTTAGGGGGCTCAATCAGCCCCAGCATTTT.

The CDR3 is CASSLEPGVEEQYF. DNA for the CDR3: TGTGCCAGCAGCTTAGAACCAGGGGTGGAGGAGCAGTACTTC. V is TRBV13 and J is TRBJ2-7; D might be TRBD1 (6 bases). This CDR3 is built from 14 residues. Germline lookup yields CDR1 PRHDT and CDR2 FYEKMQ (reference sequence). V lost 1 base, J lost 7 bases, and 14 bases lay in between. Based on the CDR3 plus reference TRBV13 and TRBJ2-7, the full variable domain is AAGVIQSPRHLIKEKRETATLKCYPIPRHDTVYWYQQGPGQDPQFLISFYEKMQSDKGSIPDRFSAQQFSDYHSELNMSSLELGDSALYFCASSLEPGVEEQYFGPGTRLTVT.

The rearrangement uses TRBV6-6 and TRBJ2-7, with D perhaps matching TRBD2 (5 bases). Trimming cost V 2 bases and J 3 bases, with 8 bases left between them. The CDR3 length is 13 residues. Germline-derived CDR1 and CDR2 are MNHNY and SVGAGI (reference sequence). This CDR3 reads CASSYAGLYEQYF. As DNA, the CDR3 is TGTGCCAGCAGTTACGCGGGCCTCTACGAGCAGTACTTC.

The chain carries TRBV6-6 and TRBJ1-1, with D unresolved. CDR3 length: 12 residues. Germline values: CDR1 MNHNY, CDR2 SVGAGI (reference sequence). The V gene lost 5 bases and the J gene lost 3 bases, with 7 bases spanning the gap. This CDR3 reads CASSDEDTEAFF. Here the CDR3 DNA reads TGTGCCAGCAGTGACGAGGACACTGAAGCTTTCTTT.

As DNA, the CDR3 is TGTGCCAGCAGCTCGATAGCTTGGGGGGCCACAGATACGCAGTATTTT. Its protein is CASSSIAWGATDTQYF. The chain combines TRBV7-9 with TRBJ2-3; D is perhaps TRBD1 or TRBD2 (6 bases each). Per the germline V gene, CDR1 is SEHNR and CDR2 is FQNEAQ (reference sequence). Trimming cost V 4 bases and J 2 bases, with 16 bases left between them. The CDR3 sequence is 16 residues long. The variable domain in full, with the rest retrieved from reference TRBV7-9 and TRBJ2-3, is DTGVSQNPRHKITKRGQNVTFRCDPISEHNRLYWYRQTLGQGPEFLTYFQNEAQLEKSRLLSDRFSAERPKGSFSTLEIQRTEQGDSAMYLCASSSIAWGATDTQYFGPGTRLTVL.

V is TRBV23-1 and J is TRBJ1-6, with TRBD1 identical over 9 bases. Being an ORF, TRBV23-1 has a function that is uncertain. V shed 6 bases, J shed 11 bases, and the junction held 17 bases outside the gene matches. The CDR3 runs 17 residues. CDR3 coding DNA: TGCGCCAGCAGCGAAATAAACGCCGGGACAGGGAGGCCACCCCTCCACTTT. Translated, it gives CASSEINAGTGRPPLHF.

This chain uses TRBV6-5 with TRBJ2-7; D is perhaps TRBD2 (5 bases). Trimming left V 0 bases short and J 2 bases short, with 14 bases between. Germline CDR1 reads MNHEY; CDR2 reads SVGAGI. CDR3 length equals 16 residues. CDR3 nucleotides: TGTGCCAGCAGTTACTCGATAACGGGGTTGGCCTACGAGCAGTACTTC. This sequence encodes CASSYSITGLAYEQYF.

This rearrangement joins TRBV7-6 to TRBJ2-7, with a possible D match to TRBD2 (5 bases). The CDR3 extends over 18 amino acids. Trimming left V 1 base short and J 4 bases short, with 23 bases between. From germline, CDR1 is SGHVS and CDR2 FNYEAQ. The chain's CDR3 is CASSLGHIQGRFEYEQYF. The CDR3 coding sequence is TGTGCCAGCAGCTTAGGACATATACAAGGGAGATTTGAGTACGAGCAGTACTTC.

The V gene is TRBV13, the J gene TRBJ1-1; TRBD1 is a possible D gene (5 bases). V was shortened by 2 bases and J by 10 bases, with 11 bases between the two germline ends. CDR3 length: 12 residues. Per germline, CDR1 PRHDT and CDR2 FYEKMQ (reference sequence). As DNA, the CDR3 is TGTGCCAGCAGCTTACGGGGGGACGGAGCTTTCTTT. Its translation: CASSLRGDGAFF.

CDR3 loop: CASIFRKSSYEQYF. CDR3 in DNA: TGTGCCAGCATCTTCAGAAAGAGCTCCTACGAGCAGTACTTC. The chain links TRBV2 to TRBJ2-7; D not resolved. The CDR3 totals 14 residues. The germline V gene has CDR1 SNHLY and CDR2 FYNNEI. V was clipped by 7 bases and J by 0 bases, with 13 bases between them.

This clone was recorded a few times. The chain links TRBV6-6 to TRBJ1-1; tentatively, D is TRBD1 (5 bases). Germline V lookup: CDR1 MNHNY, CDR2 SVGAGI (reference sequence). The CDR3 has 14 residues. V lost 2 bases and J 8 bases, leaving 15 bases between the germline ends. The CDR3 region has the DNA TGTGCCAGCAGTTACCCGCAGGGTGTTTTGGAAGCTTTCTTT. Its protein is CASSYPQGVLEAFF.

The chain combines TRBV27 with TRBJ1-2, with D possibly being TRBD1 (6 bases). The CDR3 has 14 amino acids. Between the trimmed V and J ends, which lost 6 bases and 5 bases, there was a span of 16 bases. CDR1 and CDR2 from the germline V gene are MNHEY and SMNVEV (reference sequence). The CDR3 region has the DNA TGTGCCAGCAGATCGGGGGGCAGCTTTTATGGCTACACCTTC. Residues: CASRSGGSFYGYTF.

This chain connects TRBV14 to TRBJ1-6; D is uncertain. Trimming shortened V by 0 bases and J by 9 bases, and 9 bases separated the two germline ends. Germline V gives CDR1 SGHDN, CDR2 FVKESK. CDR3 size: 14 residues. The CDR3 loop is CASSQEIWGSPLHF. DNA for the CDR3: TGTGCCAGCAGCCAAGAGATATGGGGTTCACCCCTCCACTTT.

The gene calls are TRBV4-1 and TRBJ2-1; 7 bases line up with TRBD1. Germline V gene lookup returns CDR1 MGHRA and CDR2 YSYEKL. Trimming cost V 0 bases and J 5 bases; bases outside gene matches: 7. The CDR3 is 16 residues long. The DNA for the CDR3 is TGCGCCAGCAGCCAAGAATTAGGGGGCTTCGACAATGAGCAGTTCTTC. Protein: CASSQELGGFDNEQFF.

CDR3 nucleotides: TGTGCCAGCAGCGACTCGAGGGTCTGGGGGTCACCCCTCCACTTT. Protein product: CASSDSRVWGSPLHF. V gene TRBV5-6 combines with J gene TRBJ1-6, with D perhaps matching TRBD1 (5 bases). Per germline, CDR1 SGHDT and CDR2 YYEEEE. CDR3 length equals 15 residues. The V gene lost 4 bases and the J gene lost 10 bases, with 18 bases spanning the gap.

This clone was counted once. The chain recombines TRBV10-2 with TRBJ1-1; D possibly corresponds to TRBD1 (6 bases). In germline, CDR1 is WSHSY, CDR2 SAAADI. The CDR3 is 15 residues long. Trimming removed 8 bases from V and 0 bases from J, with 16 bases in between. DNA of the CDR3: TGCGCCAGCTTAGCTGGGGGACACGTGAACACTGAAGCTTTCTTT. It codes for CASLAGGHVNTEAFF.